This TCR beta chain was recovered during a study of tumor-infiltrating lymphocytes in primary liver carcinoma. Study-wide context: Sequenced samples came back with roughly 3.5 to 7.5 million productive TCRbeta reads, and the counts looked alike across tissue types.

Study-level results: Less overlap was seen in tumor-adjacent and tumor-blood pairs than in tumor region pairs.

Total RNA (around 500 ng) served as template for TCR beta cDNA synthesis primed by a constant-region primer. Slightly modified ARM-PCR served as the procedure for the TCR beta libraries. These libraries came from three rounds of nested multiplex PCR. Two initial PCR rounds of around 10 cycles each paired TRBV1-TRBV30 forward primers with a C-beta reverse primer. TCRdb ran MiXCR on the multiplex PCR reads and lists one entry per CDR3 protein. The sample has more than 150,000 distinct CDR3 sequences, 60% seen once. Concerning this clonotype itself: What it recognizes is unknown.

This CDR3 spans 17 amino acids. CDR1 and CDR2 (germline): SGHAT, FQNNGV. After removal of 2 bases from V and 10 bases from J, the junction contained 15 bases not matched to a gene. Extraction also yielded germline DNA, while blood RNA was obtained from unsorted whole blood. The patients carried chronic HBV infection and had received no treatment. Sampling before surgery obtained 3.5 to 4 milliliters of peripheral blood. The clonotype originates from a middle-aged man with primary liver carcinoma and hepatitis B virus infection. The V call is TRBV11-2, the J call TRBJ2-3; 10 nucleotides agree with TRBD2. Material for sequencing was peripheral blood. CDR3 region: CASSLISGRAAPLAQYF. The CDR3 DNA follows: TGTGCCAGCAGCTTAATAAGCGGGAGGGCCGCCCCCCTCGCGCAGTATTTT. The complete variable domain, with remaining parts taken from reference TRBV11-2 and TRBJ2-3, reads EAGVAQSPRYKIIEKRQSVAFWCNPISGHATLYWYQQILGQGPKLLIQFQNNGVVDDSQLPKDRFSAERLKGVDSTLKIQPAKLEDSAVYLCASSLISGRAAPLAQYFGPGTRLTVL.